Presented here are 16 T cell receptor beta chains from one specimen sequenced in a study of blood T cell repertoires in COVID-19. Assay: immunoSEQ multiplex PCR; the TCRdb copy retains only in-frame clones and omits some. The sample records under 350,000 clones, under 90% being singletons. The sequenced material came from peripheral blood. The source of these receptors is a woman in her twenties or thirties with COVID-19, enrolled during active disease.

V is TRBV5-1 and J is TRBJ1-1; 7 nucleotides match TRBD1. The CDR3 is 15 residues long. Trimming cost V 4 bases and J 5 bases; bases outside gene matches: 11. Germline V lookup: CDR1 SGHRS, CDR2 YFSETQ. In nucleotides, the CDR3 is TGCGCCAGCAGCCCTGCGACAGGGACGATAACTGAAGCTTTCTTT. It specifies CASSPATGTITEAFF.

CDR3 sequence reads: CASSPTFTVGANVLTF. In nucleotides, the CDR3 is TGTGCCAGCTCACCAACCTTTACAGTTGGGGCCAACGTCCTGACTTTC. The chain joins TRBV18 to TRBJ2-6; D is undetermined. Looked up from germline, CDR1 is KGHSH and CDR2 is LQKENI. The CDR3 extends over 16 amino acids. Trimming stripped 2 bases from V and 3 bases from J, with 11 bases between.

The table lists this clone with a count of one. The chain joins TRBV5-6 to TRBJ1-4; a possible D gene is TRBD1 (6 bases). This CDR3 spans 15 amino acids. Germline lookup yields CDR1 SGHDT and CDR2 YYEEEE. The germline V and J ends were trimmed by 1 base and 8 bases, with 15 bases remaining between them. The CDR3: CASSLFTMGAEKLFF. Written as DNA, the CDR3 is TGTGCCAGCAGCTTGTTTACCATGGGGGCGGAAAAACTGTTTTTT. The full variable domain, its missing parts supplied by reference TRBV5-6 and TRBJ1-4, is DAGVTQSPTHLIKTRGQQVTLRCSPKSGHDTVSWYQQALGQGPQFIFQYYEEEERQRGNFPDRFSGHQFPNYSSELNVNALLLGDSALYLCASSLFTMGAEKLFFGSGTQLSVL.

This clone occurred once. This chain connects TRBV10-1 to TRBJ2-5, with a tentative D call TRBD1 (5 bases). The CDR3 has 13 amino acids. Germline-derived CDR1 and CDR2 are WNHNN and SYGVQD (reference sequence). V was clipped by 1 base and J by 10 bases, with 13 bases between them. Written as DNA, the CDR3 is TGCGCCAGCAGTGAGTTCCCCCAGGGCTTCCAGTACTTC. Translation gives CASSEFPQGFQYF.

The V call is TRBV5-1, the J call TRBJ1-2; 7 bases map to TRBD1. Germline lookup yields CDR1 SGHRS and CDR2 YFSETQ. CDR3 length equals 17 residues. V lost 0 bases, J lost 2 bases, and 10 bases stayed unmatched. In DNA, the CDR3 is TGCGCCAGCAGCTTGGGGGACAGCAGTTTTAACAACTATGGCTACACCTTC. It specifies CASSLGDSSFNNYGYTF.

This chain joins TRBV2 and TRBJ2-1; TRBD2 is a possible D gene (6 bases). Germline V gene lookup returns CDR1 SNHLY and CDR2 FYNNEI. Trimming left V 7 bases short and J 4 bases short, with 20 bases between. The CDR3 runs to 16 residues. In DNA, the CDR3 is TGTGCCAGCACCGATGTGCGGGGTTCACTTTACAATGAGCAGTTCTTC. It codes for CASTDVRGSLYNEQFF. The full variable domain, in which reference TRBV2 and TRBJ2-1 provide the parts outside the CDR3, is EPEVTQTPSHQVTQMGQEVILRCVPISNHLYFYWYRQILGQKVEFLVSFYNNEISEKSEIFDDQFSVERPDGSNFTLKIRSTKLEDSAMYFCASTDVRGSLYNEQFFGPGTRLTVL.

The sample holds a few counts of this clone. This rearrangement joins TRBV4-1 to TRBJ2-1; the match to TRBD2 covers 7 bases. The CDR3 has 16 residues. Looked up from germline, CDR1 is MGHRA and CDR2 is YSYEKL. The V segment lost 3 bases and the J segment 3 bases; nucleotides outside the gene matches: 8. CDR3 bases: TGCGCCAGCAGCCATTTGCGGGGGACCAACTACAATGAGCAGTTCTTC. Amino acids: CASSHLRGTNYNEQFF.

The chain has TRBV7-9 and TRBJ1-4, with 9 nucleotides matching TRBD1. Germline CDR1 SEHNR, CDR2 FQNEAQ (reference sequence). The junction had 10 bases not matched to a gene; V was cut back by 5 bases and J by 3 bases. This CDR3 is 17 amino acids long. The CDR3 DNA reads as TGTGCCAGCAGCCCCGGGACAGGGAATGAAGCTAATGAAAAACTGTTTTTT. The encoded protein is CASSPGTGNEANEKLFF.

The chain has TRBV9 and TRBJ1-2, with TRBD1 as a possible D gene (5 bases). The CDR3 has 16 amino acids. Per the germline V gene, CDR1 is SGDLS and CDR2 is YYNGEE. The V and J ends lost 4 bases and 4 bases respectively, with 20 bases between them. CDR3 amino acids: CASSPGLGKTVYGYTF. DNA of the CDR3: TGTGCCAGCAGCCCGGGTCTCGGCAAGACAGTCTATGGCTACACCTTC.

This sequence joins TRBV7-2 and TRBJ2-5; D is unresolved. The CDR3 sequence is 14 residues long. V lost 1 base and J 2 bases, leaving 8 bases between the germline ends. Germline assignment: CDR1 SGHTA and CDR2 FQGNSA. This CDR3 is CASSLVPDQETQYF. The CDR3, as DNA: TGTGCCAGCAGCTTAGTACCAGATCAAGAGACCCAGTACTTC. Full variable domain (remainder filled in from reference TRBV7-2 and TRBJ2-5): GAGVSQSPSNKVTEKGKDVELRCDPISGHTALYWYRQSLGQGLEFLIYFQGNSAPDKSGLPSDRFSAERTGGSVSTLTIQRTQQEDSAVYLCASSLVPDQETQYFGPGTRLLVL.

The V gene is TRBV3-1 (or the pseudogene TRBV3-2), the J gene TRBJ2-1; maybe TRBD2 (5 bases). The germline V and J ends were trimmed by 7 bases and 0 bases, with 7 bases remaining between them. CDR3 length equals 13 residues. Germline V CDR1 and CDR2: LGHDT, YNNKEL (reference sequence). CDR3 loop: CASKGSSYNEQFF. The CDR3 region has the DNA TGTGCCAGCAAAGGGAGCTCCTACAATGAGCAGTTCTTC.

The chain employs TRBV10-3 and TRBJ2-7, with a weak D call TRBD1 (6 bases). Trimming removed 0 bases from V and 5 bases from J, with 11 bases in between. Germline CDR1 ENHRY, CDR2 SYGVKD. CDR3 length: 14 amino acids. The CDR3 bases are TGTGCCATCAGTGAGTCTCAGGGGATCGACGAGCAGTACGTC. This sequence encodes CAISESQGIDEQYV.

This sequence joins TRBV7-9 and TRBJ1-2; TRBD1 matches 7 bases. V lost 4 bases and J lost 3; bases outside the gene matches: 8. Per germline, CDR1 SEHNR and CDR2 FQNEAQ (reference sequence). The length of the CDR3 is 15 residues. The CDR3 reads CASSSLIDRDYGYTF. Here the CDR3 DNA reads TGTGCCAGCAGCTCCTTAATCGACAGGGACTATGGCTACACCTTC.

This rearrangement joins TRBV11-2 to TRBJ2-7, with D maybe TRBD2 (5 bases). V gave up 1 base and J gave up 2 bases, with 12 bases separating them. Per the germline V gene, CDR1 is SGHAT and CDR2 is FQNNGV. The CDR3 spans 15 residues. The CDR3 reads CASSLGLRDPYEQYF. The CDR3 DNA reads TGTGCCAGCAGCTTAGGACTACGAGATCCCTACGAGCAGTACTTC.

J is TRBJ1-2 and V is TRBV7-2; 7 bases are shared with TRBD1. Germline CDR1 SGHTA, CDR2 FQGNSA. V lost 5 bases and J lost 6; bases outside the gene matches: 9. The CDR3 covers 14 residues. CDR3 in amino acids: CASSVTQGPHGYTF. The CDR3 DNA reads as TGTGCCAGCAGCGTAACACAGGGGCCACATGGCTACACCTTC.

The chain couples TRBV28 to TRBJ1-6; 10 positions match TRBD1. V dropped 6 bases and J dropped 9; count of bases not matched to a gene: 14. The CDR3 consists of 17 residues. Germline V lookup: CDR1 MDHEN, CDR2 SYDVKM. The CDR3 nucleotides read TGTGCCAGCAGCTTAGGGCTTGGACAGGGGGTGTCTTCACCCCTCCACTTT. It yields the protein CASSLGLGQGVSSPLHF.